The T cell receptor (beta chain) described here comes from a study of post-analysis software for immune sequencing data. Study-wide context: As for disease course, relapsing-remitting, secondary progressive and progressive-relapsing multiple sclerosis were all included.

cDNA libraries for TCR beta contained unique molecular identifiers. MiXCR, run by TCRdb on the PCR reads, gives a single entry per CDR3 protein. The sample carries about 620,000 distinct CDR3 sequences, roughly two fifths recorded once. CDR1 and CDR2 from the germline V gene are SGDLS and YYNGEE. V lost 0 bases to trimming and J lost 13 bases, with 20 bases between them. The CDR3 sequence is 15 residues long. In regard to this clonotype: Its antigen is as yet unknown.

Study-wide points: In patients, TRBV5-6, TRBV5-1 and TRBV20-1 belonged to roughly five TRBV segments found more frequently than in controls.

The sequencing sample was made of blood. This TCR came from a girl aged 10 to 17 with multiple sclerosis. V is TRBV9 and J is TRBJ2-1, with a weak D call TRBD1 (5 bases). CDR3 residues: CASSVAVGVQETQFF. The CDR3 bases are TGTGCCAGCAGCGTAGCGGTAGGGGTTCAAGAGACCCAGTTCTTC. Full variable domain (rest looked up from reference TRBV9 and TRBJ2-1): DSGVTQTPKHLITATGQRVTLRCSPRSGDLSVYWYQQSLDQGLQFLIQYYNGEERAKGNILERFSAQQFPDLHSELNLSSLELGDSALYFCASSVAVGVQETQFFGPGTRLTVL.